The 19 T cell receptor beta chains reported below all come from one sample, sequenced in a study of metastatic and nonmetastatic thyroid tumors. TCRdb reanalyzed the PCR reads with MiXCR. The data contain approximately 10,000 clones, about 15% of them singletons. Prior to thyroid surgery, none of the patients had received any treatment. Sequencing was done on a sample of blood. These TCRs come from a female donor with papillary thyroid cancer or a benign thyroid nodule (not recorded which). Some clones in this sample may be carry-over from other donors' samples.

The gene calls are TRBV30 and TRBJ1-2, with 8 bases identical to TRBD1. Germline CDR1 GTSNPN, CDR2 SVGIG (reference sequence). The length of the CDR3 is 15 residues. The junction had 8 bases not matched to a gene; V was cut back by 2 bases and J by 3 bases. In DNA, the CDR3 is TGTGCCTGGAGTCCCGGGACAGGAACGGACTATGGCTACACCTTC. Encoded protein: CAWSPGTGTDYGYTF.

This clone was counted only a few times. This CDR3 is CASSESGNTIYF. CDR3 in DNA: TGTGCCAGCAGTGAAAGTGGAAACACCATATATTTT. This chain connects TRBV6-1 to TRBJ1-3; D remains ambiguous. The CDR3 is 12 residues long. Looked up from germline, CDR1 is MNHNS and CDR2 is SASEGT. V was cut by 2 bases and J by 3 bases, with 2 bases left in between.

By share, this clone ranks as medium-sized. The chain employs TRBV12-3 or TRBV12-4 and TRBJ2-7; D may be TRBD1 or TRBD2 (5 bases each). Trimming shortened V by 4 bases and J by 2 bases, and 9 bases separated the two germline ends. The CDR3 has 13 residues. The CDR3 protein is CASSSRGPYEQYF. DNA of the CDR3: TGTGCCAGCAGTTCGAGGGGACCCTACGAGCAGTACTTC.

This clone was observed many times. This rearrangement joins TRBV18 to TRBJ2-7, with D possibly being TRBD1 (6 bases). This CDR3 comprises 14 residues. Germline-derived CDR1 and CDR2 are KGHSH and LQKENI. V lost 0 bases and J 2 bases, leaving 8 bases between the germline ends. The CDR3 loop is CASSPPWGPYEQYF. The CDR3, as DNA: TGTGCCAGCTCACCACCGTGGGGGCCCTACGAGCAGTACTTC.

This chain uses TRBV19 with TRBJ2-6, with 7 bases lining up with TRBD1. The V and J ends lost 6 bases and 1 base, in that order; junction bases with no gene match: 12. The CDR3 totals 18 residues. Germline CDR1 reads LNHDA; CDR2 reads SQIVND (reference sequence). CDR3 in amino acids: CASRHIRDRGSGANVLTF. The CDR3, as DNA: TGTGCCAGTAGGCACATCCGGGACAGAGGTTCTGGGGCCAACGTCCTGACTTTC.

The CDR3 DNA reads as TGTGCCAGCAGTTACGAGGCGGGCGAACAAGAGACCCAGTACTTC. Translation: CASSYEAGEQETQYF. The genes are TRBV6-5 and TRBJ2-5; TRBD2 might be the D (5 bases). CDR1 and CDR2 (germline): MNHEY, SVGAGI. There are 15 residues in the CDR3. V was trimmed by 2 bases and J by 2 bases, leaving 12 bases between them.

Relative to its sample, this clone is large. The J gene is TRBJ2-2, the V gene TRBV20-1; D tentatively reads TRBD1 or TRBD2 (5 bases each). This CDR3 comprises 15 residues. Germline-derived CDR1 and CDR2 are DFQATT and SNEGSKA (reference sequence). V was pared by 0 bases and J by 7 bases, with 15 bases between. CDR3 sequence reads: CSARDAGGDNGELFF. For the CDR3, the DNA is TGCAGTGCTAGAGATGCTGGGGGAGATAACGGGGAGCTGTTTTTT.

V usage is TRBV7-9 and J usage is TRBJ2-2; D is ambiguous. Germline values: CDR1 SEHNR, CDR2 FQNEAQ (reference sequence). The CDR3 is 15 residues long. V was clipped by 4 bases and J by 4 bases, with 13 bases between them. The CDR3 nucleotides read TGTGCCAGCAGCTCAGCCACAAAACTCACCGGGGAGCTGTTTTTT. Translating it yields CASSSATKLTGELFF.

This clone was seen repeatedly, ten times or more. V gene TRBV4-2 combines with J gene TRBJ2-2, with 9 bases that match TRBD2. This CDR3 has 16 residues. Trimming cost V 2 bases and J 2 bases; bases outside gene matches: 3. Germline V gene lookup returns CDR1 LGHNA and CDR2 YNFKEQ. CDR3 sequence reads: CASSQLAGYNTGELFF. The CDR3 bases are TGTGCCAGCAGCCAACTAGCGGGGTATAACACCGGGGAGCTGTTTTTT.

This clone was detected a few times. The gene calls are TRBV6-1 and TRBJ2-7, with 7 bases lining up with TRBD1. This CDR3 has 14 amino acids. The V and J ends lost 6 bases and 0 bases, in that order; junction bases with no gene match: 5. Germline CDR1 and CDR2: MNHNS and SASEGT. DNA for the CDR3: TGTGCCAGCAGCCCTCGGGACAGCTCCTACGAGCAGTACTTC. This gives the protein CASSPRDSSYEQYF.

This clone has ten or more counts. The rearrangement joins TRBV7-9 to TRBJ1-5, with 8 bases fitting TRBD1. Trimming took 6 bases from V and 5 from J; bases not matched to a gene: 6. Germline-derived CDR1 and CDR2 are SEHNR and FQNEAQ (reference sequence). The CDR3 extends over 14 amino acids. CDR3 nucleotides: TGTGCCAGCAGTCGGACAGGGCTCTATCAGCCCCAGCATTTT. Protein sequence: CASSRTGLYQPQHF.

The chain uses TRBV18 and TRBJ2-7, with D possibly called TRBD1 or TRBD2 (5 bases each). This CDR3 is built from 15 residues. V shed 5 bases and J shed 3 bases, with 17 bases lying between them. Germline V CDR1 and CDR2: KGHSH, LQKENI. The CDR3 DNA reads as TGTGCCAGCTCAGGTGGGGCCCGTGAGGGCTACGAGCAGTACTTC. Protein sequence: CASSGGAREGYEQYF.

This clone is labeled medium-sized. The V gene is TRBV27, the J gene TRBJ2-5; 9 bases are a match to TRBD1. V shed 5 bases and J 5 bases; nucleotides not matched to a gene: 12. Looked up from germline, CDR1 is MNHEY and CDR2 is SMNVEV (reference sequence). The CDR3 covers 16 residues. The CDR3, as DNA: TGTGCCAGCAGTGACCAACAGGGGGCGTTTACGGAGACCCAGTACTTC. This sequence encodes CASSDQQGAFTETQYF.

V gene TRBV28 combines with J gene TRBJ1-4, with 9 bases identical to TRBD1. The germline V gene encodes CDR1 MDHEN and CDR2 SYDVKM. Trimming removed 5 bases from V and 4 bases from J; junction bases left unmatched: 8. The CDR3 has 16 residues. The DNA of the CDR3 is TGTGCCAGCAGTCTACAGGGGGCGCATAGTAATGAAAAACTGTTTTTT. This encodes CASSLQGAHSNEKLFF.

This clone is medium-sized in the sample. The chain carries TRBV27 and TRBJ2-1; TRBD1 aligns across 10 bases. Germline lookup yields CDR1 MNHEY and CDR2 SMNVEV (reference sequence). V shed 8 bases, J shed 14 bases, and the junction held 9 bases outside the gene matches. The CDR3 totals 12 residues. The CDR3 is CASLGDRGTKFF. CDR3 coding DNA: TGTGCCAGCCTGGGGGACAGGGGCACGAAGTTCTTC.

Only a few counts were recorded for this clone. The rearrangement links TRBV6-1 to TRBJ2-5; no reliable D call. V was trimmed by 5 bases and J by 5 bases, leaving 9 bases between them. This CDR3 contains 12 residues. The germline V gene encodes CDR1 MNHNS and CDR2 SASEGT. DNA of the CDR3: TGTGCCAGCAGTCAACCTCGGGAGACCCAGTACTTC. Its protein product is CASSQPRETQYF.

CDR3 DNA sequence: TGTGCCAGCAAACTAAGCGGGACTAGCGGGAGGGGTGAGCAGTTCTTC. Encoded protein: CASKLSGTSGRGEQFF. The chain carries TRBV27 and TRBJ2-1, with 16 bases aligning to TRBD2. This CDR3 is built from 16 residues. CDR1 is MNHEY, CDR2 SMNVEV, per germline (reference sequence). J gave up 9 bases and V 7 bases, and 9 bases lay outside the gene matches.

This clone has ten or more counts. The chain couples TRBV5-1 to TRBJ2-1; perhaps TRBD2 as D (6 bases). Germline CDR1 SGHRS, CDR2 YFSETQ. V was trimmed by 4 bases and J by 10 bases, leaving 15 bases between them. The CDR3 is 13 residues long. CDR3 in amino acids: CASSLGTHGEQFF. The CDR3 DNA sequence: TGCGCCAGCAGCCTCGGGACTCATGGGGAGCAGTTCTTC. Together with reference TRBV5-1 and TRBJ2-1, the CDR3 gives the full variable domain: KAGVTQTPRYLIKTRGQQVTLSCSPISGHRSVSWYQQTPGQGLQFLFEYFSETQRNKGNFPGRFSGRQFSNSRSEMNVSTLELGDSALYLCASSLGTHGEQFFGPGTRLTVL.

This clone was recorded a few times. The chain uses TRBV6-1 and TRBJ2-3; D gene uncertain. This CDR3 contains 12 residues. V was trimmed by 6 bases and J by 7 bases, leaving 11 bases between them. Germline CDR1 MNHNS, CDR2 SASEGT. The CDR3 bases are TGTGCCAGCAGGACATCGGAGAATACGCAGTATTTT. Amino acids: CASRTSENTQYF.